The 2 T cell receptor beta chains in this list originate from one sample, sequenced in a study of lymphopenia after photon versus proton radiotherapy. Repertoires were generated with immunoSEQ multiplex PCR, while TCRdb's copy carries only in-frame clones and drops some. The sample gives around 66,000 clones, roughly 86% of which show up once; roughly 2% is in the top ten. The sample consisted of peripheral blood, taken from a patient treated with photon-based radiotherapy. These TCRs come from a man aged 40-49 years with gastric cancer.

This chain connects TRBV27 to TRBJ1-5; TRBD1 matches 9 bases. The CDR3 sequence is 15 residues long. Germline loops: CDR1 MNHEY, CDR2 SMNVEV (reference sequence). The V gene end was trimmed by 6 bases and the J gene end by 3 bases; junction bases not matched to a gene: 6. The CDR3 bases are TGTGCCAGCAGGCGACAGGGGGGGAACAATCAGCCCCAGCATTTT. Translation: CASRRQGGNNQPQHF.

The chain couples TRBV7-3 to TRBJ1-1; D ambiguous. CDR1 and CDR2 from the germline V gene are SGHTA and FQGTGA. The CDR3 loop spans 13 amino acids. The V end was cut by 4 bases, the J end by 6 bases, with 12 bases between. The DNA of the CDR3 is TGTGCCAGCAGCTCTAGTCCGAGGTCTGAAGCTTTCTTT. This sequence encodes CASSSSPRSEAFF. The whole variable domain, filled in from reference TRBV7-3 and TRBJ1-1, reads GAGVSQTPSNKVTEKGKYVELRCDPISGHTALYWYRQSLGQGPEFLIYFQGTGAADDSGLPNDRFFAVRPEGSVSTLKIQRTERGDSAVYLCASSSSPRSEAFFGQGTRLTVV.